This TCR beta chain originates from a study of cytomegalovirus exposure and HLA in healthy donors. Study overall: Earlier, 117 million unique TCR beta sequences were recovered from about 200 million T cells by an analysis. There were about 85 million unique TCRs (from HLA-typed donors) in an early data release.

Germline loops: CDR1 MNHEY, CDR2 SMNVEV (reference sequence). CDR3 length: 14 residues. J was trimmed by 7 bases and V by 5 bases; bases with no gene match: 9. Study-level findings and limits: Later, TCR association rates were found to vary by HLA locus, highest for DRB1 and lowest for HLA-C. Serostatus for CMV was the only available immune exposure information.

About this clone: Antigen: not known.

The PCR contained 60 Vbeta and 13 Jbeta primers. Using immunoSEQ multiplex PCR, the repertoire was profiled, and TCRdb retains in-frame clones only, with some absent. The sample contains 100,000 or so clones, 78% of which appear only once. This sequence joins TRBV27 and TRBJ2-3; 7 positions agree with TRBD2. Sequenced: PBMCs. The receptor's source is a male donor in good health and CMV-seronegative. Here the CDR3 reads CASSARLAEYTQYF. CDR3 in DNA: TGTGCCAGCAGTGCCCGACTAGCCGAGTATACGCAGTATTTT.